This T cell receptor (beta chain) was found in a study of spatial heterogeneity in lung cancer. As for the study in general: Around 68 TRACERx patients with early, untreated non-small cell lung cancer donated samples. PBMC samples from follow-up, when available, were sequenced at a median of roughly two years post-resection.

Every TCR cDNA molecule bore its own unique molecular identifier. TCRdb fed the 5' RACE reads into MiXCR, producing one record per CDR3 protein. Among around 110,000 distinct CDR3 sequences listed, 9.5% to 15% were seen once. V gave up 6 bases and J gave up 5 bases, with 19 bases separating them. Germline CDR1 SQVTM, CDR2 ANQGSEA. The CDR3 consists of 14 residues. The table lists this clonotype with many counts. Time point described: blood at routine non-recurrence follow-up after resection. Extraction of whole RNA from tumor, nontumor lung or frozen PBMC preceded unsorted sequencing. This sample comprised PBMCs, obtained at follow-up. The chain uses TRBV29-1 and TRBJ2-5, with D possibly TRBD2 on 5 matching bases. The clonotype originates from a male donor with early-stage non-small cell lung cancer. The DNA of the CDR3 is TGCAGCGTGATAGGAGGTGCCCTGCGCGAGACCCAGTACTTC. Its translation is CSVIGGALRETQYF.